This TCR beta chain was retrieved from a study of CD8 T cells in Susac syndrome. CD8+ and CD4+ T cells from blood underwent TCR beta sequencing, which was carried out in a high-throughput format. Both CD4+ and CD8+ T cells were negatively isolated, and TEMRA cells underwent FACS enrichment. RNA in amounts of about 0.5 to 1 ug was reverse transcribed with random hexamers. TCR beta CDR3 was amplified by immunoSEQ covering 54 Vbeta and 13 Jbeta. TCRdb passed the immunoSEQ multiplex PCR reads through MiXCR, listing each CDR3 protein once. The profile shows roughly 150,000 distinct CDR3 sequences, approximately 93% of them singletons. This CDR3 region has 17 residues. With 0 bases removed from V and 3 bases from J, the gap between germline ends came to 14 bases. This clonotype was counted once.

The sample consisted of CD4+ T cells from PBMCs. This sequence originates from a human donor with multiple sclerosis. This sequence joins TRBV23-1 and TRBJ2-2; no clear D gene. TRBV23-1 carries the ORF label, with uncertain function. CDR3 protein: CASSQSRLGKYTGELFF. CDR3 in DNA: TGCGCCAGCAGTCAATCGAGGCTCGGAAAGTACACCGGGGAGCTGTTTTTT.